These 24 T cell receptor beta chains came from one sample sequenced in a study of blood T cell repertoires in COVID-19. Data came from immunoSEQ multiplex PCR; TCRdb stores just in-frame clones and leaves some out. The data contain some 20,000 clones, roughly nine tenths of them singletons. Sequenced sample: peripheral blood. Every receptor here comes from a human donor in a cohort sampled during active COVID-19.

The chain is built from TRBV6-6 and TRBJ1-2; perhaps TRBD1 as D (5 bases). Trimming shortened V by 6 bases and J by 12 bases, and 20 bases separated the two germline ends. This CDR3 comprises 13 residues. Germline V gene lookup returns CDR1 MNHNY and CDR2 SVGAGI (reference sequence). The chain's CDR3 is CASRAGALIMDTF. The DNA of the CDR3 is TGTGCCAGCAGGGCTGGGGCGTTAATCATGGACACCTTC.

The V call is TRBV18, the J call TRBJ2-1; D is unresolved. The germline V gene has CDR1 KGHSH and CDR2 LQKENI. The germline V and J ends were trimmed by 3 bases and 6 bases, with 12 bases remaining between them. CDR3 length equals 14 residues. This chain's CDR3 is CASSPPRLINEQFF. CDR3 nucleotides: TGTGCCAGCTCACCCCCGAGACTTATCAATGAGCAGTTCTTC.

The chain joins TRBV15 to TRBJ1-5; tentatively, D is TRBD1 (5 bases). Trimming shortened V by 0 bases and J by 2 bases, and 11 bases separated the two germline ends. CDR1 LNHNV and CDR2 YYDKDF come from the germline V gene (reference sequence). This CDR3 has 16 amino acids. This CDR3 reads CATSREGGDGNQPQHF. CDR3 DNA: TGTGCCACCAGCAGAGAGGGGGGGGATGGCAATCAGCCCCAGCATTTT.

The chain employs TRBV18 and TRBJ2-1; possible D gene TRBD2, 7 bases. The CDR3 runs to 14 residues. V was trimmed by 5 bases and J by 6 bases, leaving 14 bases between them. Per germline, CDR1 KGHSH and CDR2 LQKENI. The CDR3 nucleotides are TGTGCCAGCTCAGGAGGGGGGGCAGGCAATGAGCAGTTCTTC. Protein: CASSGGGAGNEQFF.

This chain connects TRBV19 to TRBJ2-3, with D possibly being TRBD2 (6 bases). Germline V gene data show CDR1 as LNHDA and CDR2 as SQIVND (reference sequence). V was pared by 2 bases and J by 1 base, with 19 bases between. This CDR3 comprises 18 residues. This CDR3 reads CASSILSGGSLGTDTQYF. CDR3 sequence (DNA): TGTGCCAGTAGTATACTGAGTGGAGGGTCCCTTGGCACAGATACGCAGTATTTT.

This chain uses TRBV28 with TRBJ1-6, with TRBD1 matching over 9 bases. Germline V gene sequence: CDR1 MDHEN, CDR2 SYDVKM. The CDR3 spans 14 residues. The J segment lost 9 bases and the V segment lost 6 bases, leaving 6 bases of the junction unmatched. The DNA for the CDR3 is TGTGCCAGCAGGGAGACAGGGGGTGTTTCACCCCTCCACTTT. This gives the protein CASRETGGVSPLHF.

This clone was seen a handful of times. J is TRBJ1-4 and V is TRBV12-5; D uncertain. Germline CDR1 LGHNT, CDR2 FRNRAP. V was trimmed by 2 bases and J by 5 bases, leaving 9 bases between them. This CDR3 is built from 14 residues. CDR3 protein: CASGLSPMNEKLFF. The DNA of the CDR3 is TGTGCTAGTGGTTTGAGCCCCATGAATGAAAAACTGTTTTTT.

This chain joins TRBV30 and TRBJ1-1; 8 nucleotides align to TRBD1. V lost 3 bases, J lost 1 base, and 1 base stayed unmatched. There are 13 residues in the CDR3. Germline V gene lookup returns CDR1 GTSNPN and CDR2 SVGIG (reference sequence). For the CDR3, the DNA is TGTGCCTGGAGCGACAGGGGGAACACTGAAGCTTTCTTT. Translated, it gives CAWSDRGNTEAFF.

The chain is built from TRBV3-1 (or the pseudogene TRBV3-2) and TRBJ1-2; D uncertain. V was shortened by 0 bases and J by 8 bases, with 10 bases between the two germline ends. This CDR3 has 13 residues. In germline, CDR1 is LGHDT, CDR2 YNNKEL (reference sequence). The CDR3 protein is CASSQDPGSGYTF. The CDR3 DNA reads as TGTGCCAGCAGCCAAGATCCGGGTAGCGGCTACACCTTC.

The CDR3 here is CASSHGTNTDTQYF. The CDR3 nucleotides are TGCGCCAGCAGCCATGGGACTAACACAGATACGCAGTATTTT. This chain connects TRBV4-1 to TRBJ2-3, with 7 bases identical to TRBD2. CDR1 and CDR2 (germline): MGHRA, YSYEKL. V was clipped by 3 bases and J by 2 bases; unmatched bases: 2. This CDR3 is 14 amino acids long.

V and J are TRBV5-1 and TRBJ2-3; 11 bases align to TRBD2. The germline gives CDR1 SGHRS, CDR2 YFSETQ. This CDR3 is built from 16 residues. Trimming removed 3 bases from V and 2 bases from J; junction bases left unmatched: 5. CDR3 amino acids: CASSYGLAGVTDTQYF. Written as DNA, the CDR3 is TGCGCCAGCAGCTACGGACTAGCGGGTGTCACAGATACGCAGTATTTT.

V usage is TRBV5-4 and J usage is TRBJ1-4; a possible D gene is TRBD1 (5 bases). Trimming stripped 4 bases from V and 3 bases from J, with 13 bases between. Germline CDR1 and CDR2: SGHNT and YYREEE (reference sequence). The CDR3 loop spans 15 amino acids. The CDR3 sequence is CASSPQGSANEKLFF. In nucleotides, the CDR3 is TGTGCCAGCAGCCCCCAGGGCTCAGCTAATGAAAAACTGTTTTTT.

V usage is TRBV4-1 and J usage is TRBJ1-3; 8 bases are a match to TRBD1. The V segment lost 4 bases and the J segment 2 bases; nucleotides outside the gene matches: 10. This CDR3 spans 17 amino acids. The germline CDR1 and CDR2 sequences are MGHRA and YSYEKL. CDR3 DNA sequence: TGCGCCAGCAGCCCCCACCCCCTACAGGGGGCTGGAAACACCATATATTTT. This gives the protein CASSPHPLQGAGNTIYF.

The chain has TRBV25-1 and TRBJ2-3, with 7 bases fitting TRBD2. This CDR3 has 18 amino acids. V shed 1 base, J shed 2 bases, and the junction held 12 bases outside the gene matches. The germline V gene encodes CDR1 MGHDK and CDR2 SYGVNS. The CDR3 region has the DNA TGTGCCAGCAGTGAATGGAAGAGCGGGGTGGGTTTCACAGATACGCAGTATTTT. Its protein is CASSEWKSGVGFTDTQYF.

This chain links TRBV7-9 with TRBJ2-1; weak D call: TRBD1 (5 bases). Trimming pared 1 base from V and 12 bases from J, leaving 10 bases between. This CDR3 region has 12 residues. Germline V gives CDR1 SEHNR, CDR2 FQNEAQ (reference sequence). In nucleotides, the CDR3 is TGTGCCAGCAGCTTAGGGGGCCTGGGGCAGTTCTTC. As protein: CASSLGGLGQFF.

This clone occurred a few times. This chain uses TRBV14 with TRBJ1-2, with TRBD1 as a possible D gene (5 bases). The ends were cut back, 0 bases at V and 6 bases at J, with 8 bases in the middle. The germline gives CDR1 SGHDN, CDR2 FVKESK. This CDR3 has 13 residues. The chain's CDR3 is CASSQESGNGYTF. CDR3 nucleotide sequence: TGTGCCAGCAGCCAAGAGTCAGGGAATGGCTACACCTTC.

The rearrangement uses TRBV4-1 and TRBJ2-7, with 13 bases lining up with TRBD2. The V gene's germline CDR1 is MGHRA and CDR2 YSYEKL. With V trimmed by 5 bases and J by 1 base, 5 bases remained unmatched. The CDR3 loop spans 16 amino acids. CDR3 region: CASSYETSGRSYEQYV. The CDR3 region has the DNA TGCGCCAGCAGCTACGAGACTAGCGGGAGGTCCTACGAGCAGTACGTC.

The chain uses TRBV11-2 and TRBJ1-1; a possible D gene is TRBD1 (5 bases). Trimming cost V 1 base and J 5 bases, with 23 bases left between them. Germline CDR1 SGHAT, CDR2 FQNNGV. The CDR3 runs 18 residues. In DNA form, the CDR3 reads TGTGCCAGCAGCTTAGTACCCAGGGAAGTTGTTAGTGATACTGAAGCTTTCTTT. This sequence encodes CASSLVPREVVSDTEAFF.

V and J are TRBV18 and TRBJ1-2; no firm D call. Germline V gene data show CDR1 as KGHSH and CDR2 as LQKENI. Trimming took off 3 bases at V and 6 bases at J, with 17 bases between the two ends. The CDR3 totals 15 residues. Written as DNA, the CDR3 is TGTGCCAGCTCACCCGACACCCCGGGAGTCCATGGCTACACCTTC. Translated, it gives CASSPDTPGVHGYTF.

J is TRBJ1-3 and V is TRBV19; no firm D call. Germline assignment: CDR1 LNHDA and CDR2 SQIVND (reference sequence). Trimming left V 3 bases short and J 0 bases short, with 9 bases between. This CDR3 region has 15 residues. The CDR3, as DNA: TGTGCCAGTAGTATCCATGACTTCTCTGGAAACACCATATATTTT. Its protein is CASSIHDFSGNTIYF.

The CDR3 reads CASSSDQRDYEQYF. DNA for the CDR3: TGTGCCAGCAGCTCGGACCAGCGGGACTACGAGCAGTACTTC. V gene TRBV19 combines with J gene TRBJ2-7; TRBD2 aligns across 7 bases. The trim removed 9 bases at V and 3 bases at J, leaving 11 bases unmatched. CDR1 is LNHDA and CDR2 is SQIVND in the germline V gene (reference sequence). CDR3 length: 14 amino acids.

The chain couples TRBV12-3 or TRBV12-4 to TRBJ1-6, with D unclear. The CDR3 has 11 amino acids. V lost 3 bases and J 14 bases, leaving 8 bases between the germline ends. CDR3: CASSLGRTLHF. The CDR3, as DNA: TGTGCCAGCAGTTTGGGGAGAACCCTCCACTTT.

The J gene is TRBJ2-1, the V gene TRBV27, with a possible D match to TRBD1 (7 bases). This CDR3 spans 15 amino acids. V lost 2 bases, J lost 3 bases, and 11 bases lay in between. Germline V gene lookup returns CDR1 MNHEY and CDR2 SMNVEV (reference sequence). The CDR3: CASSLAGGSYNEQFF. CDR3 DNA: TGTGCCAGCAGTTTAGCAGGGGGGAGCTACAATGAGCAGTTCTTC.

This clone came up once. This chain links TRBV2 with TRBJ1-1; D perhaps matches TRBD1 (5 bases). Per the germline V gene, CDR1 is SNHLY and CDR2 is FYNNEI. The CDR3 covers 14 residues. V lost 3 bases, J lost 4 bases, and 12 bases lay in between. The DNA of the CDR3 is TGTGCCAGCAGTGATTCGACAGTGGCCACTGAAGCTTTCTTT. Its protein is CASSDSTVATEAFF.